Below, 3 T cell receptor beta chains from the same sample are listed, as sequenced in a study of T cell responses to AZD1222 COVID-19 vaccine. TCRdb's copy holds only in-frame clones and misses some; the assay was immunoSEQ multiplex PCR. The sample shows 250,000 or so clones, over 90% of them seen only once. The sample here was peripheral blood, taken on day 0 of AZD1222 vaccination. The origin of the receptors is an adult in good health.

The V call is TRBV5-8, the J call TRBJ2-7; D gene uncertain. V lost 4 bases to trimming and J lost 2 bases, with 13 bases between them. The CDR3 contains 14 residues. The germline V gene has CDR1 SGHTS and CDR2 YDEGEE. Written as DNA, the CDR3 is TGTGCCAGCAGCACGTATAAAGTACCCTACGAGCAGTACTTC. The encoded protein is CASSTYKVPYEQYF.

The chain links TRBV28 to TRBJ1-2; maybe TRBD1 (5 bases). The germline V gene encodes CDR1 MDHEN and CDR2 SYDVKM. The CDR3 is 13 residues long. Trimming stripped 4 bases from V and 4 bases from J, with 10 bases between. The DNA for the CDR3 is TGTGCCAGCAGTTCGGGACGGATCTATGGCTACACCTTC. Translated: CASSSGRIYGYTF.

The V gene is TRBV28, the J gene TRBJ1-1; 7 bases are a match to TRBD1. With 6 bases clipped from V and 4 bases from J, the junction kept 8 bases outside the gene matches. Germline CDR1 reads MDHEN; CDR2 reads SYDVKM. This CDR3 is 14 amino acids long. The CDR3 reads CASSSDDRATEAFF. CDR3 in DNA: TGTGCCAGCAGCTCTGATGACAGGGCCACTGAAGCTTTCTTT.